The 24 T cell receptor beta chains given below trace back to one sample, sequenced in a study of blood T cell repertoires in COVID-19. Measured with immunoSEQ multiplex PCR; TCRdb has only the in-frame clones, and not every one. The sample carries 200,000 to 300,000 clones, 88% recorded once. The sequencing input was PBMCs or T cells enriched from blood (not recorded which). These receptors were obtained from a middle-aged woman who had been exposed to COVID-19.

This chain joins TRBV7-3 and TRBJ1-6; no firm D call. The V end lost 1 base, the J end lost 6 bases, and 7 bases lay between the germline ends. The germline gives CDR1 SGHTA, CDR2 FQGTGA. This CDR3 contains 14 residues. CDR3 loop: CASSLSAGNSPLHF. The CDR3 region has the DNA TGTGCCAGCAGCTTAAGCGCGGGTAATTCACCCCTCCACTTT.

This clone showed up just once. The J gene is TRBJ1-3, the V gene TRBV30; a possible D gene is TRBD1 (5 bases). Germline V gene lookup returns CDR1 GTSNPN and CDR2 SVGIG (reference sequence). This CDR3 contains 14 residues. Trimming stripped 4 bases from V and 5 bases from J, with 15 bases between. The CDR3 sequence is CAWNAGDSRNTIYF. In DNA, the CDR3 is TGTGCCTGGAATGCGGGGGATAGTAGAAACACCATATATTTT.

This clone was recorded only once. The J gene is TRBJ2-3, the V gene TRBV2, with a possible D match to TRBD2 (5 bases). There are 15 residues in the CDR3. V was shortened by 6 bases and J by 1 base, with 14 bases between the two germline ends. CDR1 and CDR2 from the germline V gene are SNHLY and FYNNEI. The CDR3 coding sequence is TGTGCCAGCAGCCCCAGCGGAACCCGCACAGATACGCAGTATTTT. As protein: CASSPSGTRTDTQYF.

The J gene is TRBJ2-7, the V gene TRBV7-8; unclear D gene. The CDR3 has 13 residues. Germline lookup yields CDR1 SGHVS and CDR2 FQNEAQ. V lost 4 bases and J lost 0, with 7 bases in between. CDR3 DNA sequence: TGTGCCAGCAGCTCCATGAGCTCCTACGAGCAGTACGTC. This codes for CASSSMSSYEQYV.

The rearrangement joins TRBV5-6 to TRBJ2-1; D ambiguous. Germline loops: CDR1 SGHDT, CDR2 YYEEEE. The CDR3 covers 15 residues. With 1 base removed from V and 4 bases from J, the gap between germline ends came to 12 bases. DNA of the CDR3: TGTGCCAGCAGCTTGTGGAGCGTTCAGTACAATGAGCAGTTCTTC. Protein product: CASSLWSVQYNEQFF.

The chain links TRBV4-2 to TRBJ2-7; TRBD1 is a possible D gene (6 bases). Germline V gene data show CDR1 as LGHNA and CDR2 as YNFKEQ. CDR3 length equals 15 residues. V was trimmed by 4 bases and J by 2 bases, leaving 15 bases between them. CDR3 in DNA: TGTGCCAGCAGCCTCGAAGGGACACGAACCTACGAGCAGTACTTC. Residues: CASSLEGTRTYEQYF.

V gene TRBV28 combines with J gene TRBJ1-2; 9 nucleotides agree with TRBD1. The germline CDR1 and CDR2 sequences are MDHEN and SYDVKM. This CDR3 spans 13 amino acids. J gave up 8 bases and V 3 bases, and 4 bases lay outside the gene matches. The CDR3 DNA reads as TGTGCCAGCAGTTTCGGGACAGGGTCGGGCTACACCTTC. As protein: CASSFGTGSGYTF.

Comment on this clone: The junction departs from the called germline gene at one end, perhaps through a read error. This chain joins TRBV5-1 and TRBJ1-2; D remains ambiguous. CDR3 length: 14 amino acids. CDR1 and CDR2 from the germline V gene are SGHRS and YFSETQ. The CDR3 is CASSLGASEYGYTF. The CDR3 DNA sequence: TGTGCCAGCAGCTTGGGTGCCAGCGAGTATGGCTACACCTTC.

The V call is TRBV12-3 or TRBV12-4, the J call TRBJ2-5; D unclear. V was shortened by 6 bases and J by 5 bases, with 10 bases between the two germline ends. CDR3 length: 12 amino acids. The CDR3 reads CASRADGETQYF. In DNA, the CDR3 is TGTGCCAGCAGGGCAGATGGTGAGACCCAGTACTTC.

The chain couples TRBV24-1 to TRBJ1-5, with D perhaps TRBD1 (6 bases). The CDR3 has 14 residues. V was pared by 4 bases and J by 1 base, with 7 bases between. Germline CDR1 KGHDR, CDR2 SFDVKD. The CDR3 DNA is TGTGCCACCAGTGAGGGGGCCAGCAATCAGCCCCAGCATTTT. Translation gives CATSEGASNQPQHF.

The chain joins TRBV7-8 to TRBJ2-5; TRBD2 matches 15 bases. Trimming cost V 5 bases and J 2 bases; bases outside gene matches: 6. The CDR3 runs 17 residues. Germline CDR1 and CDR2: SGHVS and FQNEAQ. DNA for the CDR3: TGTGCCAGCAGCGCCGGACTAGCGGGAGGGTTACAAGAGACCCAGTACTTC. This codes for CASSAGLAGGLQETQYF.

J is TRBJ1-5 and V is TRBV19; 9 nucleotides match TRBD1. Germline trimming cut 7 bases from V and 7 bases from J; bases unmatched to any gene: 14. The CDR3 consists of 16 residues. Germline lookup yields CDR1 LNHDA and CDR2 SQIVND (reference sequence). Written as DNA, the CDR3 is TGTGCCAGTACAATGGGACAGGGTCTGGGGCTCCAGCCCCAGCATTTT. Its protein product is CASTMGQGLGLQPQHF.

This chain joins TRBV2 and TRBJ1-5; D is uncertain. V gave up 4 bases and J gave up 5 bases, with 12 bases separating them. The germline CDR1 and CDR2 sequences are SNHLY and FYNNEI. CDR3 length: 14 residues. The CDR3 coding sequence is TGTGCCAGCAGTGGAACATATACCTATCAGCCCCAGCATTTT. The encoded protein is CASSGTYTYQPQHF.

This rearrangement joins TRBV24-1 to TRBJ2-2, with 10 bases aligning to TRBD2. Germline-derived CDR1 and CDR2 are KGHDR and SFDVKD. This CDR3 contains 17 residues. V dropped 4 bases and J dropped 4; count of bases not matched to a gene: 8. CDR3 region: CATSDQEAGGRTGELFF. In DNA, the CDR3 is TGTGCCACCAGTGACCAAGAAGCGGGAGGGCGCACCGGGGAGCTGTTTTTT.

This chain joins TRBV27 and TRBJ2-2, with TRBD2 identical over 7 bases. The ends lost 3 bases at V and 7 bases at J; junction bases unmatched: 5. This CDR3 comprises 14 residues. Germline assignment: CDR1 MNHEY and CDR2 SMNVEV (reference sequence). The CDR3 reads CASSFYRGGGELFF. The CDR3 bases are TGTGCCAGCAGTTTCTACCGCGGGGGCGGGGAGCTGTTTTTT.

In DNA, the CDR3 is TGTGCCAGCAGCCCGGGACTAGCGGGGAGTGGGCAGTTCTTC. Translated: CASSPGLAGSGQFF. The chain is built from TRBV11-3 and TRBJ2-1; 13 bases are shared with TRBD2. The CDR3 runs 14 residues. The germline V gene encodes CDR1 SGHNT and CDR2 YENEEA. The V segment lost 5 bases and the J segment 12 bases; nucleotides outside the gene matches: 7. Full variable domain (remainder filled in from reference TRBV11-3 and TRBJ2-1): EAGVVQSPRYKIIEKKQPVAFWCNPISGHNTLYWYLQNLGQGPELLIRYENEEAVDDSQLPKDRFSAERLKGVDSTLKIQPAELGDSAVYLCASSPGLAGSGQFFGPGTRLTVL.

This clone occurred a few times. V and J are TRBV7-2 and TRBJ2-1; the match to TRBD2 covers 9 bases. This CDR3 comprises 15 residues. In germline, CDR1 is SGHTA, CDR2 FQGNSA. V gave up 5 bases and J gave up 8 bases; unmatched junction bases: 10. CDR3 sequence reads: CASSLSASGTYEQFF. The CDR3 region has the DNA TGTGCCAGCAGCCTTTCCGCTAGCGGGACTTATGAGCAGTTCTTC.

This clone was seen only once. The chain employs TRBV7-2 and TRBJ2-5; unclear D gene. Trimming shortened V by 1 base and J by 3 bases, and 15 bases separated the two germline ends. The CDR3 runs to 16 residues. Germline loops: CDR1 SGHTA, CDR2 FQGNSA. For the CDR3, the DNA is TGTGCCAGCAGCTTAGGTGGGCTATCCACAGAAGAGACCCAGTACTTC. This sequence encodes CASSLGGLSTEETQYF.

The chain is built from TRBV28 and TRBJ2-7, with 7 bases aligning to TRBD2. The CDR3 extends over 12 amino acids. With 2 bases clipped from V and 11 bases from J, the junction kept 6 bases outside the gene matches. Germline assignment: CDR1 MDHEN and CDR2 SYDVKM. CDR3 sequence (DNA): TGTGCCAGCAGTTTACTAGGGAGGGCGGAGTACTTC. This encodes CASSLLGRAEYF. The full variable domain, completed using reference TRBV28 and TRBJ2-7, is DVKVTQSSRYLVKRTGEKVFLECVQDMDHENMFWYRQDPGLGLRLIYFSYDVKMKEKGDIPEGYSVSREKKERFSLILESASTNQTSMYLCASSLLGRAEYFGPGTRLTVT.

The CDR3 sequence is CASSLSSAEAFF. The CDR3 DNA follows: TGTGCCAGCAGCTTAAGTTCGGCTGAAGCTTTCTTT. V and J are TRBV11-2 and TRBJ1-1, with unresolved D. The CDR3 covers 12 residues. V was clipped by 2 bases and J by 6 bases, with 7 bases between them. Germline V gene data show CDR1 as SGHAT and CDR2 as FQNNGV.

The chain is built from TRBV14 and TRBJ2-3; TRBD2 matches 8 bases. The V gene end was trimmed by 3 bases and the J gene end by 3 bases; junction bases not matched to a gene: 5. The germline V gene has CDR1 SGHDN and CDR2 FVKESK. CDR3 length: 15 residues. The CDR3 protein is CASSHLGRDTDTQYF. The CDR3 DNA sequence: TGTGCCAGCAGCCACCTCGGGAGGGATACAGATACGCAGTATTTT.

The chain is built from TRBV7-6 and TRBJ1-4; 8 nucleotides match TRBD1. Germline CDR1 SGHVS, CDR2 FNYEAQ. V shed 6 bases, J shed 5 bases, and the junction held 8 bases outside the gene matches. The CDR3 sequence is 15 residues long. CDR3: CASSPAYRGNEKLFF. CDR3 bases: TGTGCCAGCAGTCCTGCCTACAGGGGGAATGAAAAACTGTTTTTT.

This chain uses TRBV24-1 with TRBJ2-3; D gene ambiguous. CDR1 is KGHDR and CDR2 is SFDVKD in the germline V gene. The CDR3 has 13 amino acids. The V end was cut by 9 bases, the J end by 0 bases, with 9 bases between. The CDR3 spells CATQAASTDTQYF. Written as DNA, the CDR3 is TGTGCCACCCAGGCTGCTAGCACAGATACGCAGTATTTT.

J is TRBJ1-6 and V is TRBV25-1; 8 bases agree with TRBD1. Germline CDR1 MGHDK, CDR2 SYGVNS. The trim removed 4 bases at V and 6 bases at J, leaving 2 bases unmatched. The length of the CDR3 is 14 residues. CDR3 amino acids: CASSGTGLNSPLHF. The DNA of the CDR3 is TGTGCCAGCAGTGGGACAGGGCTTAATTCACCCCTCCACTTT.